The present T cell receptor (beta chain) was sequenced within a study of shared clonotypes between healthy human individuals. General study results and limits: Rarefaction revealed incomplete sorted-subset sequencing despite large depth.

CD45RO-negative CD8 cells positively selected for CCR7 made up the naive population, which excluded terminally differentiated effector memory CD45RA+ cells. Repertoires were generated with immunoSEQ multiplex PCR, while TCRdb's copy carries only in-frame clones and drops some. The table has some 2 million clones, approximately 94% seen once. In regard to this clone: Its antigen remains unknown.

What was sequenced was naive CD8+ T cells sorted from blood. The receptor was isolated from a man between 18 and 35 years old in good health.

CDR3 sequence (DNA): TGTGCCAGCAGTGAGGACAGGGGGCGGTACGAGCAGTACTTC. As protein: CASSEDRGRYEQYF. The chain joins TRBV6-1 to TRBJ2-7; the match to TRBD1 covers 11 bases. Germline assignment: CDR1 MNHNS and CDR2 SASEGT. V trimming: 3 bases; J trimming: 4 bases; junction bases outside the gene matches: 2. The CDR3 runs to 14 residues.